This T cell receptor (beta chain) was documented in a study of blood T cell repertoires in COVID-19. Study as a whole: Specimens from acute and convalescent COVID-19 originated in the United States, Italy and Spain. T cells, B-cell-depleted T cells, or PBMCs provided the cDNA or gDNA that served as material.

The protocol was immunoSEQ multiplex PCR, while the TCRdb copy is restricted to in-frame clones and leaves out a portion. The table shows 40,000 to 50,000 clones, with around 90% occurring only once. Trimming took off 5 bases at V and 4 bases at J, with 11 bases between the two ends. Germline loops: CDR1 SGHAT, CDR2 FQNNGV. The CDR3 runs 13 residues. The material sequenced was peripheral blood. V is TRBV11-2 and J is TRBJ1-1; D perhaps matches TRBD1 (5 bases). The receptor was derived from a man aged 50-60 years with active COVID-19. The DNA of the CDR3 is TGTGCCAGCAGCAAAGGGGTTACCACTGAAGCTTTCTTT. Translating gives CASSKGVTTEAFF. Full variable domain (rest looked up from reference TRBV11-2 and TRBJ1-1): EAGVAQSPRYKIIEKRQSVAFWCNPISGHATLYWYQQILGQGPKLLIQFQNNGVVDDSQLPKDRFSAERLKGVDSTLKIQPAKLEDSAVYLCASSKGVTTEAFFGQGTRLTVV.